The sample holds one count of the clone carrying this T cell receptor beta chain. The CDR3 is 15 amino acids. J lost 6 bases, V lost 4 bases, and 9 bases had no gene match. From germline, CDR1 is SGHRS and CDR2 YFSETQ. Method: immunoSEQ multiplex PCR; TCRdb's copy keeps in-frame clones and lacks some. The sample yields 65,000 to 85,000 clones, 70% to 90% seen once. The data derive from a study of OX40 agonist ivuxolimab in advanced cancers. This clonotype was obtained from an adult with an advanced solid tumor such as melanoma, head and neck, liver or kidney cancer. The chain recombines TRBV5-1 with TRBJ2-5, with 10 bases matching TRBD2. Specimen: CD4+ or CD8+ T cells sorted from blood, collected in a trial of the OX40 agonist ivuxolimab. CDR3 DNA: TGCGCCAGCAGCCCCTTAGCGGGGGGTCTGCAGACCCAGTACTTC. It codes for CASSPLAGGLQTQYF.